This T cell receptor beta chain was recovered during a study of cytotoxic CD8 clonotypes in ibrutinib-treated CLL (dated by TCRdb to the early 2020s). Some background on the complete study: The cohort had 11 to 12 relapsed/refractory and more than 14 treatment-naive patients; fewer than 18 were IGHV unmutated. Responses were partial in about 25 patients and complete in 2; after median approximately 5.5 years follow-up, some 15 stayed in remission and some twelve progressed. The response samples were drawn at a median of approximately 11 months into treatment, with a range of about 6 to 36 months. An average of around 250,000 productive templates and 94,082 productive rearrangements was obtained per sample. Longitudinal samples were obtainable from 26 of the 86 participants in the trial. Cryopreserved peripheral blood mononuclear cells were collected at three points: before therapy, at response, and at either sustained remission or disease progression. All remission and progressive disease samples were collected while patients were still receiving ibrutinib.

Broader findings and caveats from the paper: Baseline clonality was found to be higher than that of age-matched healthy donors and was strongly correlated with circulating CD8+ T-cell counts. Clonality rose at ibrutinib response, remained stable during sustained remission, and dropped back toward baseline at progression. Lymph node repertoires were not examined, and the timing of sampling was not matched between patients in sustained remission and those whose disease progressed. Public clonotypes were rare and either contracted or stayed stable during treatment, and the rise in clonality at ibrutinib response reflected the expansion of private clonotypes.

For TCR beta library preparation, about 2 micrograms of genomic DNA were isolated from cryopreserved PBMCs. Longitudinal blood samples from CLL patients on ibrutinib monotherapy underwent high-throughput TCR beta sequencing. The patients were enrolled in a single-center, open-label phase 2 trial of ibrutinib monotherapy. Each clonotype received, on average, roughly 9.6x coverage in deep resolution sequencing performed on a MiSeq, where the target depth lay between 1 in 1 million and 1 in 200,000 T cells. The immunoSEQ hsTCRB Kit was used to generate TCR beta libraries. Per the authors' processing: The data were analyzed with ImmunoSEQ Analyzer and ImmunoSEQ Data Assistant, and V, D and J gene assignments followed IMGT definitions. Clonality, which ranges from 0 to 1, was calculated by subtracting the normalized Shannon entropy of productive rearrangement frequencies from one. Only overrepresented clonotypes making up at least 0.05% of each patient's repertoire were included in the public clonotype analysis. Fewer than 15 age-matched healthy donor repertoires from immuneACCESS served as clonality controls. The table comes from immuneACCESS by way of TCRdb, which keeps in-frame sequences with V and J called. Part of the clones is missing from these tables; in studies checked, under half for an unresolved V gene and the rest for unknown reasons. That table is the source of V, J and clone size, and D and trimming were worked out from the DNA. The sample table records over 140,000 clones; 80% of these occur just once. The biggest ten clones account for about 7.6% of the sample.

Its CDR3 holds 15 amino acids, cysteine through phenylalanine. Just CDR3 DNA is preserved here, 45 bases in frame from base 1. V trim: 5 bases; J trim: 8 bases; unmatched bases: 10. From a lookup of the germline V gene (reference sequence), CDR1 and CDR2 are SEHNR and FQNEAQ. Concerning this clone itself: The antigen it binds to is not known. No base quality values were provided; no much bigger clone lies one nucleotide off.

This clonotype originated in a human donor with chronic lymphocytic leukemia. The V and J segments used are TRBV7-9 and TRBJ2-1; TRBD2 aligns with 9 central bases. The sample was PBMCs, taken after 36 months of ibrutinib treatment. The sequenced DNA: TGTGCCAGCAGCCTCCATAGCGGGAGAGCTTATGAGCAGTTCTTC. It translates as CASSLHSGRAYEQFF.